Presented here are 13 T cell receptor beta chains from one specimen sequenced in a study of blood T cell repertoires in COVID-19. The assay was immunoSEQ multiplex PCR, and TCRdb's table has in-frame clones only and misses some. The sample contains approximately 240,000 clones, 65% to 85% of which appear only once. Sequencing was carried out using peripheral blood. These TCRs come from a middle-aged woman with active or convalescent COVID-19.

The V and J genes are TRBV28 and TRBJ1-1; D is ambiguous. Germline V lookup: CDR1 MDHEN, CDR2 SYDVKM. Trimming pared 5 bases from V and 0 bases from J, leaving 13 bases between. This CDR3 contains 15 residues. The CDR3, as DNA: TGTGCCAGCAGTCCCGCAGGCAGAATGAACACTGAAGCTTTCTTT. Translating it yields CASSPAGRMNTEAFF.

J is TRBJ2-1 and V is TRBV11-2; 13 positions agree with TRBD2. CDR1 is SGHAT and CDR2 is FQNNGV in the germline V gene. Losses at the gene ends were 1 base for V and 0 bases for J; bases not matched to a gene: 3. The CDR3 extends over 18 amino acids. CDR3 sequence reads: CASSLGLAGGPSYNEQFF. In DNA form, the CDR3 reads TGTGCCAGCAGCTTAGGACTAGCGGGGGGCCCCTCCTACAATGAGCAGTTCTTC.

CDR3 DNA: TGTGCCAGCAGCACTGAAAACAGGCCCGGAAACACCATATATTTT. The encoded protein is CASSTENRPGNTIYF. The chain employs TRBV7-6 and TRBJ1-3; D might be TRBD1 (5 bases). The CDR3 has 15 amino acids. V was clipped by 5 bases and J by 4 bases, with 15 bases between them. The germline CDR1 and CDR2 sequences are SGHVS and FNYEAQ.

Details on this clone: Within the sample, other DNA sequences also encode this same CDR3. The chain links TRBV28 to TRBJ1-5, with 8 bases identical to TRBD1. After removal of 5 bases from V and 1 base from J, the junction contained 7 bases not matched to a gene. The CDR3 consists of 16 residues. Germline V gives CDR1 MDHEN, CDR2 SYDVKM. The CDR3 coding sequence is TGTGCCAGCAGTCCTACAGGGGGGAAAAGCAATCAGCCCCAGCATTTT. Protein product: CASSPTGGKSNQPQHF.

This clone was seen just once. The J gene is TRBJ2-3, the V gene TRBV5-1, with D uncertain. V shed 1 base and J shed 6 bases, with 24 bases lying between them. Germline V lookup: CDR1 SGHRS, CDR2 YFSETQ. The CDR3 loop spans 18 amino acids. In nucleotides, the CDR3 is TGCGCCAGCAGCTTGAGACTGGCCAGCTATGACGGTATCGATACGCAGTATTTT. Its protein product is CASSLRLASYDGIDTQYF.

The rearrangement uses TRBV3-1 (or the pseudogene TRBV3-2) and TRBJ2-7; D possibly corresponds to TRBD1 (5 bases). Trimming pared 4 bases from V and 4 bases from J, leaving 23 bases between. Germline-derived CDR1 and CDR2 are LGHDT and YNNKEL (reference sequence). This CDR3 spans 17 amino acids. CDR3 nucleotide sequence: TGTGCCAGCAGCCCCGGACACCCGGATAGGCCCCTATACGAGCAGTACGTC. Translation gives CASSPGHPDRPLYEQYV.

The V and J genes are TRBV5-4 and TRBJ2-2, with a weak D call TRBD2 (5 bases). Trimming took 6 bases from V and 1 from J, leaving 13 bases between them. Germline CDR1 and CDR2: SGHNT and YYREEE (reference sequence). This CDR3 region has 15 residues. The CDR3 DNA sequence: TGTGCCAGCACCCCTTTTCGGGGGAACACCGGGGAGCTGTTTTTT. Its translation is CASTPFRGNTGELFF.

The chain employs TRBV3-1 (or the pseudogene TRBV3-2) and TRBJ1-1, with 7 positions matching TRBD1. The germline V gene encodes CDR1 LGHDT and CDR2 YNNKEL (reference sequence). The CDR3 has 13 residues. The V and J ends lost 3 bases and 8 bases, in that order; junction bases with no gene match: 6. CDR3 sequence: CASSHRQGGEAFF. The CDR3 DNA sequence: TGTGCCAGCAGCCACAGACAGGGCGGCGAAGCTTTCTTT.

The gene calls are TRBV9 and TRBJ2-7, with unresolved D. Germline assignment: CDR1 SGDLS and CDR2 YYNGEE. Trimming cost V 3 bases and J 4 bases, with 11 bases left between them. The CDR3 consists of 13 residues. The CDR3 nucleotides are TGTGCCAGCAGCGCCGGTGTTGGTTACGAGCAGTACTTC. Translated, it gives CASSAGVGYEQYF.

The gene calls are TRBV7-2 and TRBJ2-3, with D tentatively TRBD2 (6 bases). V lost 5 bases and J 0 bases, leaving 24 bases between the germline ends. This CDR3 has 19 amino acids. CDR1 and CDR2 from the germline V gene are SGHTA and FQGNSA. DNA for the CDR3: TGTGCCAGCAGCGGGGGGAGTGCCGCAAGTCACCCTAGCACAGATACGCAGTATTTT. It yields the protein CASSGGSAASHPSTDTQYF.

This sequence joins TRBV28 and TRBJ1-3; TRBD1 matches at 9 bases. This CDR3 comprises 17 residues. V dropped 6 bases and J dropped 3; count of bases not matched to a gene: 12. Germline CDR1 is MDHEN and CDR2 is SYDVKM. This CDR3 is CASSTPDRGLSGNTIYF. The DNA for the CDR3 is TGTGCCAGCAGCACCCCCGACAGGGGGTTAAGTGGAAACACCATATATTTT.

CDR3 in amino acids: CASTEATGGGYGYTF. CDR3 DNA sequence: TGTGCCAGCACCGAGGCGACAGGGGGCGGCTATGGCTACACCTTC. This chain connects TRBV6-5 to TRBJ1-2; TRBD1 aligns across 10 bases. The CDR3 is 15 residues long. J was trimmed by 4 bases and V by 7 bases; bases with no gene match: 9. Per germline, CDR1 MNHEY and CDR2 SVGAGI.

Many counts were recorded for this clone. This chain connects TRBV6-6 to TRBJ2-7; D remains unclear. Germline-derived CDR1 and CDR2 are MNHNY and SVGAGI (reference sequence). V shed 4 bases and J shed 0 bases, with 7 bases lying between them. This CDR3 has 13 amino acids. The CDR3 DNA follows: TGTGCCAGCAGTTCCAGGTCCTCCTACGAGCAGTACGTC. Protein sequence: CASSSRSSYEQYV.